Listed below are T cell receptor beta chains from one sample, sequenced in a study of tumor T cells in aggressive B-cell lymphoma. The data were produced by immunoSEQ multiplex PCR, yet TCRdb's version contains in-frame clones alone and is incomplete. The sample shows thousands of clones, roughly 84% of them seen only once. Sequencing used tumor tissue. The origin of the receptors is an adult with diffuse large B cell lymphoma. CDR3s include the opening cysteine and the closing phenylalanine or tryptophan. The D gene is left open where the match is weak. Expanded clones are given a class, and other clones once, few, many or no size at all.

J: TRBJ1-2; D: TRBD1; size: NA; V: TRBV5-4; DNA: TGTGCCAGCAGCGGAAGGGACAGAGCTAACTATGGCTACACCTTC; CDR3: CASSGRDRANYGYTF
J: TRBJ2-1; D: TRBD2; size: NA; V: TRBV4-2; DNA: TGTGCCAGCAGTACCGGGACTAGGGTGGATGAGCAGTTCTTC; CDR3: CASSTGTRVDEQFF
J: TRBJ2-1; D: TRBD2; size: NA; V: TRBV4-2; DNA: TGTGCCAGCAGCCCAGTAGCGGGGGTAAGCGATGAGCAGTTCTTC; CDR3: CASSPVAGVSDEQFF
J: TRBJ1-1; D: NA; size: once; V: TRBV5-1; DNA: TGCGCCAGCAGCTTGGGGATAGGACACGCGAACACTGAAGCTTTCTTT; CDR3: CASSLGIGHANTEAFF
J: TRBJ2-3; D: TRBD2; size: NA; V: TRBV2; DNA: TGTGCCAGTGAGAGTCCCTTCGGGGGGTCCACAGATACGCAGTATTTT; CDR3: CASESPFGGSTDTQYF
J: TRBJ2-7; D: TRBD1; size: few; V: TRBV2; DNA: TGTGCCAGCAGTGACATGGATGGGACAGTGGGGCAGTACTTC; CDR3: CASSDMDGTVGQYF
J: TRBJ1-1; D: NA; size: NA; V: TRBV7-6; DNA: TGTGCCAGCAGCTTAGACGACAGTTTGAACACTGAAGCTTTCTTT; CDR3: CASSLDDSLNTEAFF
J: TRBJ2-7; D: NA; size: NA; V: TRBV28; DNA: TGTGCCAGCAGGCCCGGCGGTCGGCCGGGCTACGAGCAGTACTTC; CDR3: CASRPGGRPGYEQYF
J: TRBJ1-5; D: NA; size: NA; V: TRBV28; DNA: TGTGCCAGCAGTATGGCAGGGGTCTTTCAGCCCCAGCATTTT; CDR3: CASSMAGVFQPQHF
J: TRBJ2-1; D: NA; size: NA; V: TRBV19; DNA: TGTGCCAGTAGTACAACAGGGAGCTCCTACAATGAGCAGTTCTTC; CDR3: CASSTTGSSYNEQFF
J: TRBJ1-5; D: NA; size: NA; V: TRBV28; DNA: TGTGCCAGCAGTGCAGGTTTCAATCAGCCCCAGCATTTT; CDR3: CASSAGFNQPQHF
J: TRBJ1-1; D: NA; size: NA; V: TRBV27; DNA: TGTGCCAGCAGTACCCCTAGGGGTGGGTATACTGAAGCTTTCTTT; CDR3: CASSTPRGGYTEAFF
J: TRBJ2-7; D: NA; size: NA; V: TRBV7-9; DNA: TGTGCCAGCAGCTTAGGGGAGGGGGGCAGGGACTCCTACGAGCAGTACTTC; CDR3: CASSLGEGGRDSYEQYF
J: TRBJ1-3; D: NA; size: NA; V: TRBV9; DNA: TGTGCCAGCAGCGCAAGAGGCGATTACTCTGGAAACACCATATATTTT; CDR3: CASSARGDYSGNTIYF